These 30 T cell receptor beta chains originate from one sample sequenced in a study of a mutant IDH1 vaccine in newly diagnosed glioma. Time point here: week 11, during vaccination. What each vaccine dose contained was 300 ug of mutant IDH1 20-mer peptide, accompanied by topical imiquimod. Data came from immunoSEQ multiplex PCR; TCRdb stores just in-frame clones and leaves some out. The sample records 30,000 to 40,000 clones, roughly 89% being singletons. These receptors' antigens are unknown. The source was PBMCs, collected from a glioma patient whose treatment included an IDH1 peptide vaccine. The receptors derive from a man in his forties with glioma.

V and J are TRBV14 and TRBJ2-7; D may match TRBD1 or TRBD2 (5 bases each). The germline V and J ends were trimmed by 4 bases and 2 bases, with 12 bases remaining between them. In germline, CDR1 is SGHDN, CDR2 FVKESK. This CDR3 comprises 14 residues. The CDR3 is CASSPRDRTYEQYF. Written as DNA, the CDR3 is TGTGCCAGCAGCCCCCGGGACCGGACCTACGAGCAGTACTTC.

This clone is a singleton in its sample. The chain uses TRBV27 and TRBJ1-5, with 8 positions matching TRBD1. Trimming took 5 bases from V and 6 from J; bases not matched to a gene: 9. The CDR3 runs to 15 residues. The germline V gene has CDR1 MNHEY and CDR2 SMNVEV (reference sequence). CDR3 DNA: TGTGCCAGCAGTGAGTCGGGACAGGTACGTCAGCCCCAGCATTTT. It translates to CASSESGQVRQPQHF.

The chain joins TRBV27 to TRBJ1-5; the D is unclear. The V end lost 3 bases, the J end lost 3 bases, and 6 bases lay between the germline ends. Germline CDR1 and CDR2: MNHEY and SMNVEV (reference sequence). CDR3 length: 13 amino acids. CDR3 amino acids: CASSLLSNQPQHF. CDR3 in DNA: TGTGCCAGCAGTTTGTTATCCAATCAGCCCCAGCATTTT.

The genes are TRBV7-2 and TRBJ2-7; TRBD2 aligns across 13 bases. This CDR3 spans 15 amino acids. With V trimmed by 5 bases and J by 6 bases, 7 bases remained unmatched. Per the germline V gene, CDR1 is SGHTA and CDR2 is FQGNSA. The CDR3 here is CASSPTSGRTREQYF. CDR3 nucleotide sequence: TGTGCCAGCAGCCCGACTAGCGGGAGGACTCGCGAGCAGTACTTC.

J is TRBJ1-2 and V is TRBV5-5; D possibly corresponds to TRBD1 (5 bases). Trimming took off 0 bases at V and 4 bases at J, with 13 bases between the two ends. Germline V lookup: CDR1 SGHKS, CDR2 YYEKEE (reference sequence). The CDR3 covers 15 residues. This CDR3 is CASSLGAGPGYGYTF. The DNA for the CDR3 is TGTGCCAGCAGCTTGGGGGCAGGGCCGGGCTATGGCTACACCTTC.

The V call is TRBV5-1, the J call TRBJ1-5; no firm D call. The CDR3 is 14 residues long. Trimming removed 0 bases at V and 3 bases at J, with 7 bases between. CDR1 is SGHRS, CDR2 YFSETQ, per germline. The CDR3 coding sequence is TGCGCCAGCAGCTTGGGTGCCAACAATCAGCCCCAGCATTTT. Translation gives CASSLGANNQPQHF.

This rearrangement joins TRBV5-1 to TRBJ1-1; D unresolved. Between the trimmed V and J ends, which lost 3 bases and 1 base, there was a span of 7 bases. The germline V gene has CDR1 SGHRS and CDR2 YFSETQ. This CDR3 comprises 13 residues. CDR3 protein: CASSSGSNTEAFF. CDR3 in DNA: TGCGCCAGCAGCTCGGGTTCGAACACTGAAGCTTTCTTT.

V and J are TRBV4-3 and TRBJ2-1; a weak D match, TRBD2 (6 bases). Germline V CDR1 and CDR2: LGHNA, YSLEER. This CDR3 has 15 residues. V was cut by 3 bases and J by 4 bases, with 13 bases left in between. CDR3 sequence (DNA): TGCGCCAGCAGCCAGGATAGCGGAATGTACAATGAGCAGTTCTTC. This encodes CASSQDSGMYNEQFF.

V usage is TRBV28 and J usage is TRBJ1-1; D unresolved. The CDR3 loop spans 12 amino acids. Trimming pared 6 bases from V and 7 bases from J, leaving 12 bases between. CDR1 and CDR2 from the germline V gene are MDHEN and SYDVKM. CDR3 residues: CASSNPGREAFF. The CDR3 DNA reads as TGTGCCAGCAGCAATCCGGGCCGTGAAGCTTTCTTT.

This clone was detected once. The genes are TRBV5-4 and TRBJ2-4; the match to TRBD1 covers 8 bases. Germline-derived CDR1 and CDR2 are SGHNT and YYREEE (reference sequence). V was clipped by 5 bases and J by 9 bases; unmatched bases: 10. This CDR3 has 14 residues. DNA of the CDR3: TGTGCCAGCAGTTCCAAGACAGGGGCAGTCATTCAGTACTTC. Translating it yields CASSSKTGAVIQYF. Looking up the rest from reference TRBV5-4 and TRBJ2-4 gives the full variable domain: ETGVTQSPTHLIKTRGQQVTLRCSSQSGHNTVSWYQQALGQGPQFIFQYYREEENGRGNFPPRFSGLQFPNYSSELNVNALELDDSALYLCASSSKTGAVIQYFGAGTRLSVL.

In its sample, this clone was seen a few times. This sequence joins TRBV9 and TRBJ1-5; D ambiguous. Germline loops: CDR1 SGDLS, CDR2 YYNGEE. This CDR3 has 14 amino acids. The V end lost 0 bases, the J end lost 3 bases, and 7 bases lay between the germline ends. The CDR3, as DNA: TGTGCCAGCAGCGTAGGGGCCGCCAATCAGCCCCAGCATTTT. Amino acid sequence: CASSVGAANQPQHF.

The rearrangement links TRBV7-9 to TRBJ1-4; no clear D. The CDR3 consists of 13 residues. V lost 5 bases, J lost 5 bases, and 9 bases lay in between. Germline values: CDR1 SEHNR, CDR2 FQNEAQ (reference sequence). The CDR3: CASSRAGNEKLFF. In DNA, the CDR3 is TGTGCCAGCAGCCGCGCCGGGAATGAAAAACTGTTTTTT.

This chain uses TRBV5-4 with TRBJ1-2; D gene unclear. The CDR3 loop spans 11 amino acids. V was trimmed by 4 bases and J by 10 bases, leaving 11 bases between them. Germline CDR1 reads SGHNT; CDR2 reads YYREEE (reference sequence). The CDR3 here is CASSEAGVYTF. CDR3 DNA sequence: TGTGCCAGCAGCGAGGCGGGAGTCTACACCTTC.

The gene calls are TRBV6-5 and TRBJ2-1; perhaps D is TRBD1 or TRBD2 (5 bases each). Trimming stripped 6 bases from V and 9 bases from J, with 9 bases between. There are 11 residues in the CDR3. Germline values: CDR1 MNHEY, CDR2 SVGAGI. The CDR3 region is CASRGPSEQFF. CDR3 nucleotides: TGTGCCAGCAGGGGACCCAGTGAGCAGTTCTTC.

The chain recombines TRBV5-4 with TRBJ2-7; D may be TRBD2 (5 bases). V was trimmed by 7 bases and J by 5 bases, leaving 19 bases between them. The CDR3 totals 14 residues. Germline CDR1 and CDR2: SGHNT and YYREEE (reference sequence). DNA for the CDR3: TGTGCCAGCCAAACCTATAGGACTCGGAACGAGCAGTACTTC. Encoded protein: CASQTYRTRNEQYF.

This sequence joins TRBV6-4 and TRBJ1-2; 8 positions match TRBD1. The CDR3 runs to 14 residues. Germline CDR1 and CDR2: MRHNA and SNTAGT. Trimming cost V 2 bases and J 8 bases; bases outside gene matches: 7. CDR3 nucleotides: TGTGCCAGCAGTGACCCGACAGGGGCCGACGGCTACACCTTC. It encodes CASSDPTGADGYTF.

The V and J genes are TRBV5-1 and TRBJ1-5; a possible D gene is TRBD1 (6 bases). The CDR3 sequence is 13 residues long. CDR1 is SGHRS, CDR2 YFSETQ, per germline. Trimming shortened V by 5 bases and J by 6 bases, and 12 bases separated the two germline ends. The CDR3 DNA reads as TGCGCCAGCAGAGGCGGGGGCCTTCAGCCCCAGCATTTT. Translation: CASRGGGLQPQHF.

In its sample, this clone was seen a few times. J is TRBJ1-1 and V is TRBV5-4; 7 bases are a match to TRBD1. The CDR3 covers 13 residues. CDR1 SGHNT and CDR2 YYREEE come from the germline V gene (reference sequence). Losses at the gene ends were 5 bases for V and 5 bases for J; bases not matched to a gene: 6. This CDR3 reads CASRRTGYTEAFF. As DNA, the CDR3 is TGTGCCAGCAGGCGGACAGGCTATACTGAAGCTTTCTTT.

The DNA of the CDR3 is TGTGCCAGCTCACCACTGGGGGTTATTGGCAATCAGCCCCAGCATTTT. Translating it yields CASSPLGVIGNQPQHF. The chain joins TRBV18 to TRBJ1-5; perhaps TRBD1 as D (5 bases). Germline CDR1 KGHSH, CDR2 LQKENI. The germline V and J ends were trimmed by 1 base and 2 bases, with 12 bases remaining between them. The CDR3 is made up of 16 amino acids.

V is TRBV27 and J is TRBJ2-2; D may match TRBD1 or TRBD2 (5 bases each). The length of the CDR3 is 14 residues. Trimming removed 6 bases at V and 4 bases at J, with 12 bases between. Germline V gene sequence: CDR1 MNHEY, CDR2 SMNVEV (reference sequence). This CDR3 is CASRPGPPTGELFF. The CDR3 DNA sequence: TGTGCCAGCAGACCGGGACCACCCACCGGGGAGCTGTTTTTT.

V usage is TRBV29-1 and J usage is TRBJ1-2; D remains ambiguous. V was trimmed by 4 bases and J by 2 bases, leaving 5 bases between them. Germline CDR1 is SQVTM and CDR2 is ANQGSEA. The CDR3 contains 11 residues. The DNA for the CDR3 is TGCAGCGTTGCTGGAAACTATGGCTACACCTTC. Translating it yields CSVAGNYGYTF. The variable domain in full, with the rest retrieved from reference TRBV29-1 and TRBJ1-2, is SAVISQKPSRDICQRGTSLTIQCQVDSQVTMMFWYRQQPGQSLTLIATANQGSEATYESGFVIDKFPISRPNLTFSTLTVSNMSPEDSSIYLCSVAGNYGYTFGSGTRLTVV.

This clone was detected a few times. The chain has TRBV19 and TRBJ1-5; D is undetermined. The CDR3 extends over 15 amino acids. Trimming removed 6 bases at V and 4 bases at J, with 16 bases between. Germline CDR1 and CDR2: LNHDA and SQIVND (reference sequence). CDR3 region: CASRGGVEANQPQHF. The CDR3 DNA follows: TGTGCCAGTAGGGGTGGGGTGGAGGCTAATCAGCCCCAGCATTTT.

The CDR3 reads CASSYLASGRGEQFF. As DNA, the CDR3 is TGTGCCAGCAGTTATTTGGCTAGCGGGAGAGGTGAGCAGTTCTTC. The chain links TRBV6-5 to TRBJ2-1; TRBD2 aligns across 10 bases. The CDR3 is made up of 15 amino acids. Per the germline V gene, CDR1 is MNHEY and CDR2 is SVGAGI. Trimming took 3 bases from V and 9 from J; bases not matched to a gene: 8.

This clone was seen just once. The rearrangement joins TRBV5-6 to TRBJ1-5, with D possibly matching TRBD1 (6 bases). There are 14 residues in the CDR3. Trimming pared 1 base from V and 11 bases from J, leaving 16 bases between. CDR1 and CDR2 (germline): SGHDT, YYEEEE. The CDR3 nucleotides read TGTGCCAGCAGCTTGAAAGGGGGTGAGAAAGCCCAGCATTTT. It specifies CASSLKGGEKAQHF.

The genes are TRBV2 and TRBJ2-5; no reliable D call. Germline V lookup: CDR1 SNHLY, CDR2 FYNNEI. The CDR3 totals 14 residues. V was trimmed by 2 bases and J by 1 base, leaving 8 bases between them. The DNA for the CDR3 is TGTGCCAGCAGTGAAAAGGATTTCCAAGAGACCCAGTACTTC. This codes for CASSEKDFQETQYF.

The J gene is TRBJ2-7, the V gene TRBV4-1; D is unresolved. Germline-derived CDR1 and CDR2 are MGHRA and YSYEKL. This CDR3 contains 15 residues. The V gene lost 0 bases and the J gene lost 2 bases, with 11 bases spanning the gap. CDR3 in amino acids: CASSQDPHTPYEQYF. CDR3 DNA sequence: TGCGCCAGCAGCCAAGATCCGCATACCCCCTACGAGCAGTACTTC.

The V and J genes are TRBV5-8 and TRBJ1-5, with D hard to call. The CDR3 contains 14 residues. Per germline, CDR1 SGHTS and CDR2 YDEGEE. Trimming pared 0 bases from V and 6 bases from J, leaving 10 bases between. In nucleotides, the CDR3 is TGTGCCAGCAGCTTGGGGGTGGATGGTCAGCCCCAGCATTTT. This sequence encodes CASSLGVDGQPQHF.

The chain uses TRBV18 and TRBJ1-1; D unclear. Trimming stripped 4 bases from V and 1 base from J, with 10 bases between. From germline, CDR1 is KGHSH and CDR2 LQKENI. The CDR3 consists of 14 residues. DNA of the CDR3: TGTGCCAGCTCACTGGACGTTACGAACACTGAAGCTTTCTTT. It specifies CASSLDVTNTEAFF.

This chain joins TRBV7-2 and TRBJ2-7; 10 positions match TRBD2. This CDR3 has 16 amino acids. The V gene end was trimmed by 5 bases and the J gene end by 0 bases; junction bases not matched to a gene: 7. Germline V gene lookup returns CDR1 SGHTA and CDR2 FQGNSA. DNA for the CDR3: TGTGCCAGCAGCGCCGGACTAGCGGAGAGCTCCTACGAGCAGTACTTC. As protein: CASSAGLAESSYEQYF.

V and J are TRBV7-9 and TRBJ2-7; 7 nucleotides match TRBD1. In germline, CDR1 is SEHNR, CDR2 FQNEAQ (reference sequence). The V segment lost 5 bases and the J segment 10 bases; nucleotides outside the gene matches: 14. The CDR3 sequence is 14 residues long. CDR3: CASSPNSRDSKQYF. The CDR3 bases are TGTGCCAGCAGCCCCAACTCACGGGACAGTAAACAGTACTTC.